The following is a TCR beta chain sequence with its context. Its target antigen remains unknown. No base quality information exists; no much larger clone differs at one position. The data belong to a study of T cell repertoires in ileal Crohn's disease (dated by TCRdb to between 2019 and 2020). Broadly, across the study: The median duration of disease was 7.5 to 9.5 years, and at the time of surgery about 35% of patients were active smokers. The study ran alongside a multicentre cohort designed to identify predictors of early endoscopic recurrence after ileocolonic resection. Endoscopic postoperative recurrence was defined as a Rutgeerts score above i0. Postoperative therapy was given to about half of the patients, with thiopurines administered to roughly twelve patients and anti-TNF agents administered to around 19 patients. TCR repertoire analysis was performed in just over 55 Crohn's disease patients drawn from a prospective multicentre cohort. M6 samples were neoterminal ileum biopsies taken at postoperative colonoscopy. The study sequenced 150 to 200 mucosal samples from roughly 60 patients, taken at several locations on the surgical specimen and at postoperative endoscopy. Every patient underwent surgery because of a complication, which was stricturing disease in roughly 60% of cases and penetrating disease in roughly 39%. The research as a whole found: Compared with non-smokers, patients who were active smokers at surgery showed a significantly higher proportion of clonal expansions (roughly 26% vs 20%, p=0.02). Sorted CD8 T cells carried more high-frequency clones than CD4 T cells, suggesting mucosal expansions were mainly CD8. The timing of postoperative endoscopy varied within the first year after surgery, and the median delay was 6.9 months. Higher high-frequency clone percentages at surgery were associated with endoscopic recurrence; all patients with clonality above 26.8% (18/57) had recurrence. Mucosal CD4 and CD8 T cells were sorted and sequenced only in a subgroup of patients, the size of which was not stated.

This specimen's time point label, interpreted: neoterminal ileum biopsy at postoperative endoscopy, about 6 months after surgery. Adults with ileal or ileocolonic Crohn's disease for whom ileocolonic resection was indicated were considered eligible. Before DNA extraction, whole ileal mucosal biopsies were kept frozen at -80 degrees C. A TRizol-based method was used to extract genomic DNA from the frozen whole biopsies, and the DNA was quantified with a NanoDrop 2000 spectrophotometer. Five hundred nanograms of biopsy DNA per sample were submitted for commercial TCRB immunosequencing. CDR3 regions were amplified from genomic DNA by Adaptive Biotechnology using a two-step, amplification bias-controlled multiplex PCR. The first PCR used primers for every V and J gene segment; the second PCR added barcodes and Illumina adapters. An Illumina instrument was used to sequence the CDR3 libraries. On the study's bioinformatics: Analysis combined the vendor-provided pipelines with custom analysis of raw data in R/Bioconductor under R version 3.3.0. Clonality, which ranges from 0 to 1, was calculated as the inverse of the normalised Shannon entropy across all productive clones. High-frequency clones were defined as the repertoire share of the top 100 clones, retaining only clones passing a 95% confidence test. Repertoire diversity was measured with the Simpson index, and overlap between samples was measured with the Morisita-Horn index. Drawn from immuneACCESS, this table holds only the in-frame rearrangements with V and J called that TCRdb kept. Clones are partly lost; checked studies trace under half to an unresolved V gene and leave the rest unexplained. Clone size and the V and J calls come from that table; the DNA yielded D and trimming. The sample table records under 15,000 clones; 82% of these occur just once. 9.5% to 13% of the sample lies in the top ten.

The CDR3, from cysteine to phenylalanine, totals 14 residues. Just the 42-base CDR3 DNA is kept, in frame starting at base 1. CDR1 is given as MGHRA and CDR2 as YSYEKL, both from the germline V gene. Relative to germline, V is 0 bases shorter and J is 7 bases shorter, with 9 bases between their ends. The sample comprised ileal tissue. The chain is made from TRBV4-1 and TRBJ1-4, with a weak D call of TRBD1 (6 bases match). The clonotype was recovered from an adult with Crohn's disease. The DNA reads as follows: TGCGCCAGCAGCCAAGATTGGGGGCGTGAAAAACTGTTTTTT. Translation gives CASSQDWGREKLFF.